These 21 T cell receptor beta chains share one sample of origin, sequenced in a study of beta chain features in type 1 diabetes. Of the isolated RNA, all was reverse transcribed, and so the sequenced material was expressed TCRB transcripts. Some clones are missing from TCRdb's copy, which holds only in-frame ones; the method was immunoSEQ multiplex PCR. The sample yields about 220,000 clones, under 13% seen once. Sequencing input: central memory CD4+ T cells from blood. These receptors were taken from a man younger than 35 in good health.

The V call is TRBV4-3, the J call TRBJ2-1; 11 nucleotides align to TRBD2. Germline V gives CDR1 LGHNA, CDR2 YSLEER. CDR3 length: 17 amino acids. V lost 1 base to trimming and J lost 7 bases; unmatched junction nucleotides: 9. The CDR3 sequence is CASSQAVRTSGPNEQFF. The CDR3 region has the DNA TGCGCCAGCAGCCAAGCGGTTCGGACTAGCGGGCCGAATGAGCAGTTCTTC.

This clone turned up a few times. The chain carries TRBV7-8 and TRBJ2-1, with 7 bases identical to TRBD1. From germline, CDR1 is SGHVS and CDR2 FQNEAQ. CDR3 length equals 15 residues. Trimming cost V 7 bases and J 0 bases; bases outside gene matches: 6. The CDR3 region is CASNRGISSYNEQFF. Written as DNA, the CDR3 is TGTGCCAGCAACAGGGGTATCAGCTCCTACAATGAGCAGTTCTTC.

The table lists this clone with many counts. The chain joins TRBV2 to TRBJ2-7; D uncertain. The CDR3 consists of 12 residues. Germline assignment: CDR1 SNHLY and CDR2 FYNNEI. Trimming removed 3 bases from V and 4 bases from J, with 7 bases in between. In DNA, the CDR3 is TGTGCCAGCAGTGAGGAGAGTTACGAGCAGTACTTC. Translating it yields CASSEESYEQYF.

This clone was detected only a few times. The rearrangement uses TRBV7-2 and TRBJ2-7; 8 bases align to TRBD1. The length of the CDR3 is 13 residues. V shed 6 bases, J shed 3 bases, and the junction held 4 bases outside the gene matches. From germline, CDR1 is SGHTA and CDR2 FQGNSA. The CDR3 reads CASSWDRYYEQYF. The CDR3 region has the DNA TGTGCCAGCAGTTGGGACAGGTACTACGAGCAGTACTTC.

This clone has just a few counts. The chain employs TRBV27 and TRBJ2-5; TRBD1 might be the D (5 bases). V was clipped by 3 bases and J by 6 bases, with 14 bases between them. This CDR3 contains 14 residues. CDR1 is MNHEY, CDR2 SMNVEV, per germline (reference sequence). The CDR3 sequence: CASSLAGFSKTQYF. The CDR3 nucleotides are TGTGCCAGCAGTTTGGCAGGGTTTTCGAAGACCCAGTACTTC.

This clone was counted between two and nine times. The CDR3 sequence: CSVASPGQGVADTQYF. The CDR3 region has the DNA TGCAGCGTTGCGTCTCCGGGACAGGGGGTAGCAGATACGCAGTATTTT. The chain uses TRBV29-1 and TRBJ2-3, with 11 bases aligning to TRBD1. This CDR3 region has 16 residues. The J segment lost 4 bases and the V segment lost 4 bases, leaving 10 bases of the junction unmatched. The germline gives CDR1 SQVTM, CDR2 ANQGSEA.

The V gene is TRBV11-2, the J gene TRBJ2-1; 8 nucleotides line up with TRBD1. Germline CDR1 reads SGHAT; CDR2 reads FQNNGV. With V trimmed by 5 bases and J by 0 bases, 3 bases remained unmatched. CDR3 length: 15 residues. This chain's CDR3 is CASSRTGGSYNEQFF. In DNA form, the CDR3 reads TGTGCCAGCAGCCGTACAGGGGGCTCCTACAATGAGCAGTTCTTC.

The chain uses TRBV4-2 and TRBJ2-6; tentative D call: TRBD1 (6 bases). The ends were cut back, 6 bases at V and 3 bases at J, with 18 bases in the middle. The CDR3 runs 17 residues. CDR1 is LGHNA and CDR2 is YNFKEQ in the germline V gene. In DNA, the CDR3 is TGTGCCAGCAGTCGGGACAACCTACTCTTTGGGGCCAACGTCCTGACTTTC. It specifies CASSRDNLLFGANVLTF.

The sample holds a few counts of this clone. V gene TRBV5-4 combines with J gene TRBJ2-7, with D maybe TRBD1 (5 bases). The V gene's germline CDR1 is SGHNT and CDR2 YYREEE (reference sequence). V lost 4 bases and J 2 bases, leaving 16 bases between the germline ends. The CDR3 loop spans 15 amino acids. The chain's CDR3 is CASSQDRATTYEQYF. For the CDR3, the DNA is TGTGCCAGCAGCCAAGACAGAGCCACCACCTACGAGCAGTACTTC.

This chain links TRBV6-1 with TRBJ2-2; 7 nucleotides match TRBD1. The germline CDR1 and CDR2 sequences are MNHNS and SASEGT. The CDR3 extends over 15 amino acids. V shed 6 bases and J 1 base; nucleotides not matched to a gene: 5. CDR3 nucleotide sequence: TGTGCCAGCAGCCGGGACAGCCAGAACACCGGGGAGCTGTTTTTT. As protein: CASSRDSQNTGELFF.

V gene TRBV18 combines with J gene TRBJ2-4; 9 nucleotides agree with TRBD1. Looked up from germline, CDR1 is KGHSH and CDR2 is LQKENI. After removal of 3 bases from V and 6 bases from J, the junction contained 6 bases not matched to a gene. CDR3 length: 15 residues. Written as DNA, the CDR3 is TGTGCCAGCTCACCCCCGGGACAGGGCGGAAACATTCAGTACTTC. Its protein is CASSPPGQGGNIQYF.

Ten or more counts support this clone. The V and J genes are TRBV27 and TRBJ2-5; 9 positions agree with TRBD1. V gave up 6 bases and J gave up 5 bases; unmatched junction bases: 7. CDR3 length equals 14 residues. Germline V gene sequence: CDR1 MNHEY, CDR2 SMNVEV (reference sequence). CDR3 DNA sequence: TGTGCCAGCAGAGGACAGGGGTTTAGGGAGACCCAGTACTTC. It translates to CASRGQGFRETQYF.

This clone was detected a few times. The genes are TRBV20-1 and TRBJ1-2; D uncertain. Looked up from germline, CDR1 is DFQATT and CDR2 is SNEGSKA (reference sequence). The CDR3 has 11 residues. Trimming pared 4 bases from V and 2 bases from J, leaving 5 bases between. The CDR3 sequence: CSAKINYGYTF. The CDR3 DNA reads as TGCAGTGCTAAAATCAACTATGGCTACACCTTC.

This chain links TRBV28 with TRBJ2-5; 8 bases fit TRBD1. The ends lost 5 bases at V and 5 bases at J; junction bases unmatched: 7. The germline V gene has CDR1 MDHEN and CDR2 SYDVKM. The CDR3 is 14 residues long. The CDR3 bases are TGTGCCAGCAGTAAAGACAGGGGATGGGAGACCCAGTACTTC. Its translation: CASSKDRGWETQYF.

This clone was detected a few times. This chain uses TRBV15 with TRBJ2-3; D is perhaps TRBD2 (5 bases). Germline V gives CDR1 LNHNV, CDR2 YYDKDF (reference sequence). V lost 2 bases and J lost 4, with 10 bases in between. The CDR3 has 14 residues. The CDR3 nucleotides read TGTGCCACCAGCAGAAAACTAGTGGCAGATACGCAGTATTTT. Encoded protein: CATSRKLVADTQYF. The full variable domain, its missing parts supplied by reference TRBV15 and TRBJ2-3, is DAMVIQNPRYQVTQFGKPVTLSCSQTLNHNVMYWYQQKSSQAPKLLFHYYDKDFNNEADTPDNFQSRRPNTSFCFLDIRSPGLGDTAMYLCATSRKLVADTQYFGPGTRLTVL.

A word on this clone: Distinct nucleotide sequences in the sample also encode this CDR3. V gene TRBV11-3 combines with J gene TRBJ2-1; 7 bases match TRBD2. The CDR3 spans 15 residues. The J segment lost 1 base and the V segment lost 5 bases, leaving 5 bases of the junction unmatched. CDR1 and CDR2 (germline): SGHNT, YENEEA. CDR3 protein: CASSPRGGSYNEQFF. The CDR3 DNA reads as TGTGCCAGCAGCCCTCGCGGGGGTTCCTACAATGAGCAGTTCTTC.

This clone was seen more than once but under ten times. CDR3 sequence reads: CAISEPGLAGNAEQYF. The CDR3 DNA reads TGTGCCATCAGTGAGCCGGGACTAGCGGGAAATGCCGAGCAGTACTTC. This rearrangement joins TRBV10-3 to TRBJ2-7, with TRBD2 identical over 13 bases. The CDR3 sequence is 16 residues long. V lost 2 bases, J lost 6 bases, and 7 bases stayed unmatched. Germline CDR1 ENHRY, CDR2 SYGVKD.

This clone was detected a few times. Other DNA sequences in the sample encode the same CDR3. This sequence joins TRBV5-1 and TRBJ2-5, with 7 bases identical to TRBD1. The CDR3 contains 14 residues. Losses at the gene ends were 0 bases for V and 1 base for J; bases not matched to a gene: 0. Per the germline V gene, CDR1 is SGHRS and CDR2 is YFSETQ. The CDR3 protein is CASSLGQGQETQYF. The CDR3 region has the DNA TGCGCCAGCAGCTTGGGACAGGGCCAAGAGACCCAGTACTTC. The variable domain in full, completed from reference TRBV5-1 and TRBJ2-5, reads KAGVTQTPRYLIKTRGQQVTLSCSPISGHRSVSWYQQTPGQGLQFLFEYFSETQRNKGNFPGRFSGRQFSNSRSEMNVSTLELGDSALYLCASSLGQGQETQYFGPGTRLLVL.

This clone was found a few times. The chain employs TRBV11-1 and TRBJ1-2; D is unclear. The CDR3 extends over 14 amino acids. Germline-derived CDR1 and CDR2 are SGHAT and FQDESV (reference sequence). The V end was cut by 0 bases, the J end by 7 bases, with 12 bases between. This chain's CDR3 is CASSLAGLRGGYTF. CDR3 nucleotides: TGTGCCAGCAGCTTAGCGGGCCTTCGAGGTGGCTACACCTTC.

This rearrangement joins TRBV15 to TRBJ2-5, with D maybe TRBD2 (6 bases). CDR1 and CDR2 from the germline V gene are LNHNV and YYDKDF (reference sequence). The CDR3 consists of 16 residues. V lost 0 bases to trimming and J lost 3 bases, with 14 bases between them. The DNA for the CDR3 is TGTGCCACCAGCAGAGATTTGCGGGGAAGTGAAGAGACCCAGTACTTC. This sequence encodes CATSRDLRGSEETQYF. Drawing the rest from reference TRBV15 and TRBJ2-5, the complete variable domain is DAMVIQNPRYQVTQFGKPVTLSCSQTLNHNVMYWYQQKSSQAPKLLFHYYDKDFNNEADTPDNFQSRRPNTSFCFLDIRSPGLGDTAMYLCATSRDLRGSEETQYFGPGTRLLVL.

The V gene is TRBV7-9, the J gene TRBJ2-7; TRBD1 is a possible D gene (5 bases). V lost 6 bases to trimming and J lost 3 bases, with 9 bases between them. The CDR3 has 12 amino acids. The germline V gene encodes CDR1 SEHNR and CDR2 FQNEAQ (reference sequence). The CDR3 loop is CASRGDSYEQYF. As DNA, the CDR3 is TGTGCCAGCAGGGGCGACAGCTACGAGCAGTACTTC.